This is a list of T cell receptor beta chains from one sample in a study of cytomegalovirus exposure and HLA in healthy donors. Only in-frame clones appear in the TCRdb table, and some are missing; sequencing was by immunoSEQ multiplex PCR. This table holds some 180,000 clones, roughly 85% found once. Sequenced sample: PBMCs. The source is a woman aged 30 to 39 in good health and CMV-seropositive. Each CDR3 is given with its conserved first and last residue. The D gene is left open where the match is weak. A row's size may be missing; if present it is once, few, many or a size class.

TRBJ2-7	TRBV4-1	TRBD2	once	16	CASSQDLAGGWYEQYF	TGCGCCAGCAGCCAAGATTTGGCGGGGGGTTGGTACGAGCAGTACTTC
TRBJ1-2	TRBV5-8	TRBD1	-	15	CASSHIGQGGYGYTF	TGTGCCAGCAGCCATATCGGACAGGGGGGCTATGGCTACACCTTC
TRBJ1-1	TRBV7-9	TRBD1	-	15	CSSSPRTGYDTEAFF	TGTTCCAGCAGCCCCCGGACAGGGTATGACACTGAAGCTTTCTTT
TRBJ1-1	TRBV11-3	-	-	14	CASSFGGVGTEAFF	TGTGCCAGCAGCTTCGGGGGGGTGGGCACTGAAGCTTTCTTT
TRBJ2-5	TRBV2	TRBD1	-	15	CASSDLTGRSETQYF	TGTGCCAGCAGTGATTTGACAGGGCGATCTGAGACCCAGTACTTC
TRBJ1-6	TRBV11-2	TRBD1	-	15	CASSLVAGGRSPLHF	TGTGCCAGCAGCTTAGTGGCAGGGGGCAGATCACCCCTCCACTTT
TRBJ2-7	TRBV4-3	-	-	15	CASSQENSGHYEQYF	TGCGCCAGCAGCCAAGAGAATTCGGGTCACTACGAGCAGTACTTC
TRBJ2-6	TRBV18	-	-	18	CASSPYSRTSSGANVLTF	TGTGCCAGCTCACCATACAGCAGAACTAGCTCTGGGGCCAACGTCCTGACTTTC
TRBJ1-4	TRBV6-6	-	once	15	CASTPREGVMKRLFF	TGTGCCAGCACCCCCCGGGAGGGCGTAATGAAAAGACTGTTTTTT
TRBJ2-7	TRBV18	TRBD1	-	14	CASSPPDRPYEQYF	TGTGCCAGCTCACCCCCGGACAGGCCCTACGAGCAGTACTTC